A selection of T cell receptor beta chains follows, all from one sample in a study of cytomegalovirus exposure and HLA in healthy donors. The assay was immunoSEQ multiplex PCR, and TCRdb's table has in-frame clones only and misses some. Its table records 45,000 to 70,000 clones. Material for sequencing was PBMCs. These receptors were taken from a woman aged 25 to 39 in good health and CMV-seropositive. CDR3s include the opening cysteine and the closing phenylalanine or tryptophan. A D gene is named only where the DNA matches it firmly.

v_gene	d_gene	j_gene	CDR3aa	CDR3nt
TRBV5-4	.	TRBJ1-2	CASSLDGLTLF	TGTGCCAGCAGCTTGGACGGACTGACTCTATTC
TRBV5-1	TRBD1	TRBJ2-7	CASSGRDRQYEQYF	TGCGCCAGCAGCGGCCGGGACAGGCAATACGAGCAGTACTTC
TRBV19	.	TRBJ2-2	CASSISQIRTGELFF	TGTGCCAGTAGTATTTCCCAGATCAGGACCGGGGAGCTGTTTTTT
TRBV9	TRBD1	TRBJ1-1	CASIENKRDRRTEAFF	TGTGCCAGCATCGAAAACAAAAGGGACAGGCGGACTGAAGCTTTCTTT
TRBV7-6	.	TRBJ2-7	CASSLAGDIYEQYF	TGTGCCAGCAGCTTAGCGGGGGACATCTACGAGCAGTACTTC
TRBV25-1	.	TRBJ1-2	CASNASGGYGYTF	TGTGCCAGCAATGCTTCGGGGGGTTATGGCTACACCTTC
TRBV19	.	TRBJ1-1	CASSIPGPLNTEAFF	TGTGCCAGTAGTATCCCAGGGCCTTTGAACACTGAAGCTTTCTTT
TRBV25-1	.	TRBJ1-6	CASGRGNSPLHF	TGTGCCAGCGGACGGGGAAATTCACCCCTCCACTTT
TRBV6-6	.	TRBJ1-6	CASTLNSPLHF	TGTGCCAGCACCCTTAATTCACCCCTCCACTTT
TRBV4-1	TRBD1	TRBJ1-2	CASSQIDRGGYGYTF	TGCGCCAGCAGCCAAATAGACAGGGGCGGCTATGGCTACACCTTC
TRBV19	.	TRBJ1-2	CASSHSLNYGYTF	TGTGCCAGTAGCCACAGCCTTAACTATGGCTACACCTTC
TRBV11-2	.	TRBJ1-1	CASSFGHINKNTEAFF	TGTGCCAGCAGCTTCGGACACATAAACAAGAACACTGAAGCTTTCTTT
TRBV9	.	TRBJ2-1	CASSVRGPPRAGAKRNEQFF	TGTGCCAGCAGCGTAAGAGGACCACCTAGGGCGGGGGCGAAACGCAATGAGCAGTTCTTC
TRBV18	.	TRBJ2-5	CASASMPGIGETQYF	TGTGCCAGCGCATCAATGCCCGGGATTGGGGAGACCCAGTACTTC
TRBV30	TRBD1	TRBJ1-6	CAWSADRGAMGPLHF	TGTGCCTGGAGTGCAGACAGGGGCGCCATGGGACCCCTCCACTTT
TRBV30	.	TRBJ1-3	CAWSVRSSGSGNTIYF	TGTGCCTGGAGTGTACGGTCTTCAGGGTCTGGAAACACCATATATTTT
TRBV7-7	TRBD1	TRBJ2-1	CASSLETGGTEQFF	TGTGCTAGCAGCTTAGAGACAGGGGGCACCGAGCAGTTCTTC
TRBV29-1	TRBD2	TRBJ2-3	CSAGTSVGTDTQYF	TGCAGCGCCGGGACTAGCGTAGGTACAGATACGCAGTATTTT
TRBV5-8	.	TRBJ2-2	CASSLGTATNTGELFF	TGTGCCAGCAGCTTGGGGACAGCGACGAACACCGGGGAGCTGTTTTTT
TRBV19	TRBD1	TRBJ1-5	CASSRQGSDNQPQHF	TGTGCCAGTAGCCGACAGGGGAGTGACAATCAGCCCCAGCATTTT
TRBV9	.	TRBJ1-3	CASSVDPGGNTIYF	TGTGCCAGCAGCGTAGATCCAGGGGGAAACACCATATATTTT
TRBV19	.	TRBJ2-1	CASTNYNEQFF	TGTGCCAGTACTAACTACAATGAGCAGTTCTTC
TRBV6-4	.	TRBJ2-2	CASSSAENTGELFF	TGTGCCAGCAGTTCGGCGGAAAACACCGGGGAGCTGTTTTTT
TRBV5-1	TRBD2	TRBJ2-3	CASSWSVLAGSPTDTQYF	TGCGCCAGCAGCTGGAGCGTTCTAGCGGGTAGCCCCACAGATACGCAGTATTTT
TRBV6-1	.	TRBJ2-2	CASTPGRLHTGELFF	TGTGCCAGCACCCCAGGGAGGCTCCACACCGGGGAGCTGTTTTTT